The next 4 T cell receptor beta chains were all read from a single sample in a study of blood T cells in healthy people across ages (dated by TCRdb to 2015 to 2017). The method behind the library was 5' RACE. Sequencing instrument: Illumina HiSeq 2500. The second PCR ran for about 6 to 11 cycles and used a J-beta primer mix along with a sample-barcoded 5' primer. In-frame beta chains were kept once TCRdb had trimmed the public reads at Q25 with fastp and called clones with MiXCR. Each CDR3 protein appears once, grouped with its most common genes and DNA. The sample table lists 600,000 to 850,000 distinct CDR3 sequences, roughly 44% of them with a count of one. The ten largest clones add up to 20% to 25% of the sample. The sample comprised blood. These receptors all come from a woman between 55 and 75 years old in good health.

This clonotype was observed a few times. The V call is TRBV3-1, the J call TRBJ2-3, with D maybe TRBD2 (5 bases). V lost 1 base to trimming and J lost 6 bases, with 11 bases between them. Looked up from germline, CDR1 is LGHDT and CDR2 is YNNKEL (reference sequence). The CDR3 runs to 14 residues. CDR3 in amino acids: CASSQVLGVDTQYF. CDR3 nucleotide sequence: TGTGCCAGCAGCCAAGTGCTCGGGGTTGATACGCAGTATTTT.

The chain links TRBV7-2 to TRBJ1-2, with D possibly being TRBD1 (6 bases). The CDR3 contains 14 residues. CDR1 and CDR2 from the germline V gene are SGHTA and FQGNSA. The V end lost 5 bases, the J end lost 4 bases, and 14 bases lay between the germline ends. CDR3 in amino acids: CASSIPGTIYGYTF. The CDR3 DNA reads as TGTGCCAGCAGCATACCCGGGACAATCTATGGCTACACCTTC.

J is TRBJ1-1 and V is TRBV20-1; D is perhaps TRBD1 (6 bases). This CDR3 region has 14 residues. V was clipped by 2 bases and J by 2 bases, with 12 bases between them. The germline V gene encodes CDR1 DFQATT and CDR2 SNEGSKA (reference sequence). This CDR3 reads CSARPQGLNTEAFF. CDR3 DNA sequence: TGCAGTGCTAGACCACAGGGTTTAAACACTGAAGCTTTCTTT.

The CDR3 DNA reads TGCAGGGAAGGGCGGGCCCTCTACAATGAGCAGTTCTTC. This translates into CREGRALYNEQFF. The rearrangement uses TRBV20-1 and TRBJ2-1; D perhaps matches TRBD2 (5 bases). The germline V gene encodes CDR1 DFQATT and CDR2 SNEGSKA (reference sequence). The CDR3 covers 13 residues.